The clone carrying this T cell receptor (beta chain) was seen a few times. V shed 1 base and J shed 6 bases, with 15 bases lying between them. Germline V gene data show CDR1 as SGHVS and CDR2 as FNYEAQ. CDR3 length equals 15 residues. This specimen comes from a study of blood T cell repertoires in COVID-19. In the study's own analysis: Estimated nucleated cell counts came from reference gene primer amplification. Profiling relied on immunoSEQ multiplex PCR, and the TCRdb table lists in-frame clones only, not all of them. Clonal size and the V and J genes are those of that table, whereas D and trimming came from the DNA. This sample has roughly 220,000 clones, with more than 70% found just once.

The specimen sequenced was PBMCs or T cells enriched from blood (not recorded which). The sequence came from a man aged 25 to 40 with acute COVID-19. The chain has TRBV7-6 and TRBJ1-2, with D possibly matching TRBD1 (5 bases). The CDR3 is CASSLGPGAVNGYTF. CDR3 sequence (DNA): TGTGCCAGCAGCTTAGGCCCTGGGGCGGTAAATGGCTACACCTTC. The complete variable domain, with remaining parts taken from reference TRBV7-6 and TRBJ1-2, reads GAGVSQSPRYKVTKRGQDVALRCDPISGHVSLYWYRQALGQGPEFLTYFNYEAQQDKSGLPNDRFSAERPEGSISTLTIQRTEQRDSAMYRCASSLGPGAVNGYTFGSGTRLTVV.